The T cell receptor beta chain under discussion was sequenced for a study of OX40 agonist ivuxolimab in advanced cancers. Study-level information: Participants could have had prior anti-PD-1, anti-PD-L1 or anti-CTLA-4 therapy, and more than 35% had some. Patients achieving partial responses numbered three: one hepatocellular carcinoma case and two cutaneous melanoma cases. General study findings and limits: More expanded clones were seen, on average, in CD8+ T cells than in CD4+.

Some clones are missing from TCRdb's copy, which holds only in-frame ones; the method was immunoSEQ multiplex PCR. The top ten hold roughly a tenth of the sample, which has roughly 28,000 clones, 80% to 95% seen once. The CDR3 contains 18 residues. The germline CDR1 and CDR2 sequences are SGDLS and YYNGEE. V lost 0 bases and J 5 bases, leaving 20 bases between the germline ends. As regards this clone: Antigen specificity is unknown.

The chain couples TRBV9 to TRBJ2-2, with TRBD2 as a possible D gene (5 bases). The TCR originated in an adult with an advanced solid tumor such as melanoma, head and neck, liver or kidney cancer. The sample here was CD4+ or CD8+ T cells sorted from blood, taken in a trial of the OX40 agonist ivuxolimab. In DNA form, the CDR3 reads TGTGCCAGCAGCGTAGCTCAACGTGGTCCGGGGTTTACCGGGGAGCTGTTTTTT. This translates into CASSVAQRGPGFTGELFF.